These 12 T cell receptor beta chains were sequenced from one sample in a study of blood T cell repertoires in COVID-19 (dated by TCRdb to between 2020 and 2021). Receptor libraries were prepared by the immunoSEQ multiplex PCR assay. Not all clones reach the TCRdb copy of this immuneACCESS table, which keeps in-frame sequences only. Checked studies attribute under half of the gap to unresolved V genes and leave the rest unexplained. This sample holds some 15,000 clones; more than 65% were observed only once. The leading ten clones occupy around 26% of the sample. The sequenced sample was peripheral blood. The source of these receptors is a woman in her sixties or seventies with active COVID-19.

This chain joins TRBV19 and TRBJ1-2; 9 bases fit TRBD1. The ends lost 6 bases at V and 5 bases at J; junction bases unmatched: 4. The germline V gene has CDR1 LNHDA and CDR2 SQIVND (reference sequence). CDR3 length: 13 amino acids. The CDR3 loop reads CASSRDREYGYTF. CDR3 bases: TGTGCCAGTAGCCGGGACAGGGAATATGGCTACACCTTC.

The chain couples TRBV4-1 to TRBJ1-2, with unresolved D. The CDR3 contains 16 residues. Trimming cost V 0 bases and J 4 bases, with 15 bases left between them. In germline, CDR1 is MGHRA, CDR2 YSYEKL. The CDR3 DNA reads TGCGCCAGCAGCCAAGATGACGAGGGTCGGCTCTATGGCTACACCTTC. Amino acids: CASSQDDEGRLYGYTF.

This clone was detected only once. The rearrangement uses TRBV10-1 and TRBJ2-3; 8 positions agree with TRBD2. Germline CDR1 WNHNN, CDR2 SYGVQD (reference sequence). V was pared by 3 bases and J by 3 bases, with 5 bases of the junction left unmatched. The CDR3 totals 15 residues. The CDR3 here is CASSEEAGVTDTQYF. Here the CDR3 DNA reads TGCGCCAGCAGTGAAGAAGCGGGAGTGACAGATACGCAGTATTTT.

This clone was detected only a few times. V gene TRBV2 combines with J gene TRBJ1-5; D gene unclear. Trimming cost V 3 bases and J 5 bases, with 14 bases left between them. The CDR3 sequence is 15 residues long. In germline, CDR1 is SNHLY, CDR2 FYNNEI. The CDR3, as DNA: TGTGCCAGCAGTGACCCTACACCAGGCTATCAGCCCCAGCATTTT. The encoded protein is CASSDPTPGYQPQHF.

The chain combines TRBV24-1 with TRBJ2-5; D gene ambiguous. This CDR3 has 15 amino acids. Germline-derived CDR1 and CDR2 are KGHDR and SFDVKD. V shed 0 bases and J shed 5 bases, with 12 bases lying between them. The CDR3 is CATSDLIGSQETQYF. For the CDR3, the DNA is TGTGCCACCAGTGATTTGATTGGGTCACAGGAGACCCAGTACTTC.

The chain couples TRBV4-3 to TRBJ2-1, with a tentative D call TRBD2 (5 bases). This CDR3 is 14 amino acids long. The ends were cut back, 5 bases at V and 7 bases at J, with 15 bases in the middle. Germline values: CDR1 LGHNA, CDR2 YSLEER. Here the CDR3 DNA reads TGCGCCAGCAGCGAGGGCCTCCCTGGGAATGAGCAGTTCTTC. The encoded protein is CASSEGLPGNEQFF.

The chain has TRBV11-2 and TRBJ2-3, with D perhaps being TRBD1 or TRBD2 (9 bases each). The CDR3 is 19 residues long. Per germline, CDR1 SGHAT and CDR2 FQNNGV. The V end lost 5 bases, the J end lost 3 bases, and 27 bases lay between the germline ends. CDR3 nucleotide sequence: TGTGCCAGCAGCCCCGGGACAGGGCGGACTAGCGTTTCGACAGATACGCAGTATTTT. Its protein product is CASSPGTGRTSVSTDTQYF.

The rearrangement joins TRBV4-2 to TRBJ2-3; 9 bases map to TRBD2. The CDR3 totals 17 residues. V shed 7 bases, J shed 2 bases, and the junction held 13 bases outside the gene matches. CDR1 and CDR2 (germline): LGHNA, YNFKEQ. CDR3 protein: CASTLNYLAGSTDTQYF. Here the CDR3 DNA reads TGTGCCAGCACCCTAAATTACCTAGCGGGGTCCACAGATACGCAGTATTTT.

This CDR3 is CASSGESNQPQHF. In DNA, the CDR3 is TGTGCCAGCAGCGGGGAGAGCAATCAGCCCCAGCATTTT. This chain connects TRBV9 to TRBJ1-5; D not certain. Looked up from germline, CDR1 is SGDLS and CDR2 is YYNGEE. The V end was cut by 3 bases, the J end by 1 base, with 5 bases between. The CDR3 is made up of 13 amino acids.

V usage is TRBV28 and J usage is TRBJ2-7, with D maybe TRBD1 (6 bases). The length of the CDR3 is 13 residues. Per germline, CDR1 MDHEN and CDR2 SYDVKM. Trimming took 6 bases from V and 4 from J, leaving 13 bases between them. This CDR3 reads CASSLRGGYEQYF. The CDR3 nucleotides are TGTGCCAGCAGCCTCAGGGGCGGGTACGAGCAGTACTTC.

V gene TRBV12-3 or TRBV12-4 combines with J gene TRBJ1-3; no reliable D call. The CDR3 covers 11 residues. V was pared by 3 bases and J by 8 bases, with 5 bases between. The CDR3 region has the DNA TGTGCCAGCAGTTTCACGGACACCATATATTTT. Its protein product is CASSFTDTIYF.

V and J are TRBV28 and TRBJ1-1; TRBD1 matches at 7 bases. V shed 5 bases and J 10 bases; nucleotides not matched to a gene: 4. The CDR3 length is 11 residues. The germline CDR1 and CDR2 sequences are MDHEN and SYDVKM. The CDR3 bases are TGTGCCAGCAGTCGTCGACAGGGAGCTTTCTTT. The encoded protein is CASSRRQGAFF.